This T cell receptor beta chain was captured in a study of CD8 T cells in Susac syndrome. The wider study: Patients with Susac syndrome were therapy-naive, on corticosteroids, or on intravenous immunoglobulin alone at blood draw.

Germline CDR1 reads SNHLY; CDR2 reads FYNNEI. V was clipped by 0 bases and J by 9 bases, with 6 bases between them. CDR3 length equals 12 residues. Random hexamers served to reverse transcribe roughly 0.5 to 1 ug RNA. Amplification of TCR beta CDR3 across 54 Vbeta and 13 Jbeta was performed with immunoSEQ multiplex PCR. TCRdb re-analysed the immunoSEQ multiplex PCR reads in MiXCR, keeping a single row per CDR3 protein. Among roughly 190,000 distinct CDR3 sequences, almost 96% were seen once, and the ten largest hold around 0.096%. Sequencing of TCR beta was carried out in blood CD8+ and CD4+ T cells. This sequence was found in a human donor with Susac syndrome. The sample comprised CD4+ T cells from PBMCs. This sequence joins TRBV2 and TRBJ2-1; D gene unclear. CDR3 nucleotide sequence: TGTGCCAGCAGTGAAGCCCCGGGTGAGCAGTTCTTC. It translates to CASSEAPGEQFF.